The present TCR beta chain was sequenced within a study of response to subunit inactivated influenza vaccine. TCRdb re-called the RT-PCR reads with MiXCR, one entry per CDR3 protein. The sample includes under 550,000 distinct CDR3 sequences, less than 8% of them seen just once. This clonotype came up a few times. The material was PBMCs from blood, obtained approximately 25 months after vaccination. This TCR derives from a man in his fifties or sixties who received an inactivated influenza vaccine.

In DNA form, the CDR3 reads TGCAGCGTAGGACTAGCGGGAGGCCAGGGTGAGCAGTTCTTC. Residues: CSVGLAGGQGEQFF. The chain links TRBV29-1 to TRBJ2-1, with 14 bases aligning to TRBD2. Germline V gene lookup returns CDR1 SQVTM and CDR2 ANQGSEA. This CDR3 is built from 14 residues. With V trimmed by 6 bases and J by 9 bases, 7 bases remained unmatched.